One sample yielded the 5 T cell receptor beta chains listed below, sequenced in a study of graft-versus-host responses after intestinal transplantation. Processing was applied to graft tissue in order to liberate intraepithelial and lamina propria lymphocytes. Sequencing used immunoSEQ multiplex PCR; TCRdb keeps in-frame clones, though not all of them. The sample shows about 15,000 clones, about two thirds of them seen only once. Source: ileum tissue, taken 650 to 700 days after intestinal transplantation. The receptors originated from a human patient who received an intestinal transplant, so some T cells may come from the graft donor.

This clone was detected once. V and J are TRBV13 and TRBJ1-3, with unresolved D. CDR1 PRHDT and CDR2 FYEKMQ come from the germline V gene (reference sequence). The CDR3 consists of 15 residues. V gave up 2 bases and J gave up 0 bases, with 8 bases separating them. CDR3 amino acids: CASSLTDSSGNTIYF. CDR3 DNA: TGTGCCAGCAGCTTAACAGATTCCTCTGGAAACACCATATATTTT.

The CDR3 DNA reads as TGTGCCAGCAGGAAGGGACAGGTATCGGGGGTGAATCAGCCCCAGCATTTT. Its translation: CASRKGQVSGVNQPQHF. The V and J genes are TRBV2 and TRBJ1-5, with 8 nucleotides matching TRBD1. Germline values: CDR1 SNHLY, CDR2 FYNNEI. This CDR3 contains 17 residues. The J segment lost 4 bases and the V segment lost 6 bases, leaving 14 bases of the junction unmatched.

This clone is categorized as medium-sized. V and J are TRBV19 and TRBJ1-2; 12 positions match TRBD1. Germline trimming cut 10 bases from V and 3 bases from J; bases unmatched to any gene: 6. The germline CDR1 and CDR2 sequences are LNHDA and SQIVND (reference sequence). The CDR3 runs 14 residues. In DNA, the CDR3 is TGTGCCACCACTGGGACAGGGGGCGACTATGGCTACACCTTC. Translation: CATTGTGGDYGYTF.

Relative to its sample, this clone is medium-sized. The chain uses TRBV4-3 and TRBJ2-7, with D possibly being TRBD2 (6 bases). CDR3 length: 14 residues. V lost 0 bases, J lost 4 bases, and 10 bases lay in between. Looked up from germline, CDR1 is LGHNA and CDR2 is YSLEER. The CDR3 DNA is TGCGCCAGCAGCCAAGATCAGGGAGGATACGAGCAGTACTTC. Translated, it gives CASSQDQGGYEQYF.

This clone was found once. The chain is built from TRBV21-1 and TRBJ2-7; TRBD1 is the table's D call and was not checked against the DNA. TRBV21-1 is tagged as a pseudogene. The CDR3 is 16 amino acids. The CDR3 region is CASSKAGQGAVGEQYF. CDR3 in DNA: TGTGCCAGCAGCAAAGCGGGACAGGGGGCGGTAGGCGAGCAGTACTTC.